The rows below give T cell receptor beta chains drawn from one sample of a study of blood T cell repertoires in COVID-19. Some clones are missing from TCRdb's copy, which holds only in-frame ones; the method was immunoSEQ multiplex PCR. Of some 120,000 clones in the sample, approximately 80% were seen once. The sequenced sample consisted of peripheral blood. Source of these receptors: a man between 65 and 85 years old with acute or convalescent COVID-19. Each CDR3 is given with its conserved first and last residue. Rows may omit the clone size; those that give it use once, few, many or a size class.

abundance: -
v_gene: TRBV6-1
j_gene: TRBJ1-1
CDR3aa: CASSEPGAPNTEAFF

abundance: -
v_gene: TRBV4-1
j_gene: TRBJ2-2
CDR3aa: CASRPGQGRNTGELFF

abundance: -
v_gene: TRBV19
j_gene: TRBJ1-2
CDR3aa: CASSRGDGYDGYTF

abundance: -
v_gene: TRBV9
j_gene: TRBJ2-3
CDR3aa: CASSQPAGVLANTQYF

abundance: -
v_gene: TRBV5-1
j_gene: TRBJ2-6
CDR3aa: CASGEGAGANVLTF

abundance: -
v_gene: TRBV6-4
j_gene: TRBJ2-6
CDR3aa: CASSDSPGGISGANVLTF

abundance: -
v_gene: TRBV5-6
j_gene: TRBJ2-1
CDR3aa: CASSFPGLGSYNEQFF

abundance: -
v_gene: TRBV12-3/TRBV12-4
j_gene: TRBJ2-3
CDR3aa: CASEGRYPDTQYF

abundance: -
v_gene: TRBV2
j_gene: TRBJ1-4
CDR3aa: CASSTSGANEKLFF

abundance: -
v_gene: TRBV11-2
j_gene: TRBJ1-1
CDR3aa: CASSFRGAYTEAFF

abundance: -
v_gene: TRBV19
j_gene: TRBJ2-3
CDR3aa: CASSIGGATDTQYF

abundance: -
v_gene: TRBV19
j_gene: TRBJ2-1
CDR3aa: CASRLASDRAGTSGGNAYNEQFF

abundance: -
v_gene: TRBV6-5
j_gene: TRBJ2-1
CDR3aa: CASSSTGLGSYNEQFF

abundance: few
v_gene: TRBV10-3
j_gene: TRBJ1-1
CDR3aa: CAISGTGTTEAFF

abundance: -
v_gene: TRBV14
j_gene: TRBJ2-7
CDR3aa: CASSQPGGYSYEQYF

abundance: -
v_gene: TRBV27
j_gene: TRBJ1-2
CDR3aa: CASKAGRDYGYTF

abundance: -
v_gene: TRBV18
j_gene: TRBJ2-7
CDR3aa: CASSWAGQVYEQYF

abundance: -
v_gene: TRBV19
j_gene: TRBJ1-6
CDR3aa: CASSSGGGQSNSPLHF

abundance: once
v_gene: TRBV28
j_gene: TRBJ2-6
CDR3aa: CASRTGVSGANVLTF

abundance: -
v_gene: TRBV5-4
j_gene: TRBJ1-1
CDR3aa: CASSRNTEAFF

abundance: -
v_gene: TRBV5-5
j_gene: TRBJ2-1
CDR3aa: CASSLDRYNEQFF

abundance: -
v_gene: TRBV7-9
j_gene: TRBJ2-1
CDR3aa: CASSQGQVTYNEQFF

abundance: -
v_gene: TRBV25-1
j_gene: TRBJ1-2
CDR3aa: CASSEGHRDYGYTF

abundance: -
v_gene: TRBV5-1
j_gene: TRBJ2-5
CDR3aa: CASSTSGETQYF

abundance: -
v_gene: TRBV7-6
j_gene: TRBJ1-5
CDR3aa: CASSLALGQGYQPQHF

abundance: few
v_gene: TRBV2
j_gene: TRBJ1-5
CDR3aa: CASSGQGADNQPQHF

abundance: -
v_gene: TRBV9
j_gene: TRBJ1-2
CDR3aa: CASSVDSLSYGYTF

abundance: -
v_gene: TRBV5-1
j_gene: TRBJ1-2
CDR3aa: CASSSPGGSGYTF

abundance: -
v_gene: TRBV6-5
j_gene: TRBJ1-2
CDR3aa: CASSYSPGGANYGYTF

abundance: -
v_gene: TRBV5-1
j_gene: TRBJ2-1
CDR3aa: CASSSGGTSGGSSYNEQFF

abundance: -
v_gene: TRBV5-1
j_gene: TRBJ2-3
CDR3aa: CASSMGLAGGPGDTQYF

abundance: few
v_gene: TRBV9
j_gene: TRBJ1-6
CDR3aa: CASSGRGSPKDSPLHF

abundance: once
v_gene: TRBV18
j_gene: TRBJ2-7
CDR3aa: CASSPGPTYEQYF

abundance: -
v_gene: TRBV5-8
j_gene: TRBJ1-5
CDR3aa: CASTGQGNQPQHF

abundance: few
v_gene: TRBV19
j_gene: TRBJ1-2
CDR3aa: CASSMVFRLTRMWGYTF

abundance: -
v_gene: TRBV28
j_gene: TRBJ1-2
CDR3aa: CASSFPPGTGSAGYTF

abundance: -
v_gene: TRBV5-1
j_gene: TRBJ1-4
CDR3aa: CASSPGHPRANEKLFF

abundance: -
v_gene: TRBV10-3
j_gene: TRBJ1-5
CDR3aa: CAISGQGNQPQHF

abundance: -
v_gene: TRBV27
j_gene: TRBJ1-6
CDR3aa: CASSFQGASNSPLHF

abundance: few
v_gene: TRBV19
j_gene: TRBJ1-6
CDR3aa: CASQWSSYNSPLHF

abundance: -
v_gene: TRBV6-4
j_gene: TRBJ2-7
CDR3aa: CASSDGWTSRIYEQYF

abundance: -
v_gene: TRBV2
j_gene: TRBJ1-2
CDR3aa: CASRPETGVGYGYTF

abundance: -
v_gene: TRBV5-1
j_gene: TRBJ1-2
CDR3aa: CASSLATGQGAENGYTF

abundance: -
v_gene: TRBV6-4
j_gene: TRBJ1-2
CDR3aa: CASSASPLEDSSNYGYTF

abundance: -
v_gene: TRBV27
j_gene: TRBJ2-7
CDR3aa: CASSFTGTGAPYEQYF

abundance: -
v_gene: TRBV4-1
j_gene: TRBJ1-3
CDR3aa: CASAQSSGNTIYF

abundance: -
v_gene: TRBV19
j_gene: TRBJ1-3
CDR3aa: CASRNFGTARNTIYF

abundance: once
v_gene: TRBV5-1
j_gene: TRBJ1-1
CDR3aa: CASSLGTGMTEAFF

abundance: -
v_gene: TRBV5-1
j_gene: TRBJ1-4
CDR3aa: CASSLKPGQGSTNEKLFF

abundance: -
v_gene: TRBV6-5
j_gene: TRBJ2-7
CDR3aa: CASRAVAYEQYF

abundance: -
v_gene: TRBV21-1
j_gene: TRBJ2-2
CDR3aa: CASSKAPRGWGTGELFF

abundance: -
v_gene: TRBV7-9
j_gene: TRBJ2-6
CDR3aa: CASRNQPLAGANVLTF

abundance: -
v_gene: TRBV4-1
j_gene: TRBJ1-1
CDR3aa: CASSQADRSMNTEAFF

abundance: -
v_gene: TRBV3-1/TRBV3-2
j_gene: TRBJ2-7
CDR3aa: CASSQRTGRYEQYF

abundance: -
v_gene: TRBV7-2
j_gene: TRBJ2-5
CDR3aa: CASSLLGYGGRETQYF

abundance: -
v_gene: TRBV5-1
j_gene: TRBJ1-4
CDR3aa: CASSPQGAREKLFF

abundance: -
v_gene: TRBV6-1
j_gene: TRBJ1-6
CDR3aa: CASSELRTENSPLHF

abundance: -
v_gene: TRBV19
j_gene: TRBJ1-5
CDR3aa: CASSTRGNQPQHF